These 9 T cell receptor beta chains share one sample of origin, sequenced in a study of cytomegalovirus exposure and HLA in healthy donors. This PCR relied on a set of 60 Vbeta primers and 13 Jbeta primers. TCRdb's copy holds only in-frame clones and misses some; the assay was immunoSEQ multiplex PCR. The repertoire holds under 200,000 clones, with roughly 80% as singletons. The sample consisted of PBMCs. The origin of the receptors is a man aged 40-49 years in good health and CMV-seronegative.

The V call is TRBV6-5, the J call TRBJ1-5; tentatively, D is TRBD1 (6 bases). V dropped 3 bases and J dropped 7 bases, with 13 bases sitting between them. Germline lookup yields CDR1 MNHEY and CDR2 SVGAGI. The CDR3 extends over 14 amino acids. CDR3 nucleotides: TGTGCCAGCAGTTATGCGGGGGGCCAACAGCCCCAGCATTTT. It translates to CASSYAGGQQPQHF.

The CDR3 loop reads CASSRRARLGGYTF. The CDR3 nucleotides are TGTGCCAGCAGCCGCAGGGCGCGACTTGGCGGCTACACCTTC. The chain links TRBV5-6 to TRBJ1-2; TRBD1 is a possible D gene (5 bases). CDR3 size: 14 residues. The germline V gene encodes CDR1 SGHDT and CDR2 YYEEEE. V was cut by 4 bases and J by 8 bases, with 18 bases left in between.

The CDR3 DNA follows: TGTGCCAGCAGCCATAACAGCTACGAGCAGTACTTC. It translates to CASSHNSYEQYF. This chain connects TRBV5-4 to TRBJ2-7; D unclear. V lost 4 bases and J lost 3, with 8 bases in between. This CDR3 contains 12 residues. Germline V CDR1 and CDR2: SGHNT, YYREEE (reference sequence).

This clone has a count of ten or more. This chain links TRBV2 with TRBJ2-7, with 10 bases that match TRBD2. The CDR3 runs 15 residues. V lost 6 bases and J lost 2; bases outside the gene matches: 7. Germline V lookup: CDR1 SNHLY, CDR2 FYNNEI. The CDR3 DNA reads as TGTGCCAGCAGCGTTACTAGCGGGGCTACCTACGAGCAGTACTTC. It yields the protein CASSVTSGATYEQYF.

The V and J genes are TRBV29-1 and TRBJ2-1, with D perhaps TRBD1 (5 bases). The germline V gene encodes CDR1 SQVTM and CDR2 ANQGSEA. Between the trimmed V and J ends, which lost 6 bases and 8 bases, there was a span of 14 bases. This CDR3 has 12 residues. CDR3 loop: CSVSRDSDEQFF. The CDR3 DNA sequence: TGCAGCGTCTCCAGGGATTCCGATGAGCAGTTCTTC.

This clone is a singleton in its sample. This sequence joins TRBV19 and TRBJ1-2; TRBD1 is a possible D gene (6 bases). V dropped 5 bases and J dropped 7 bases, with 14 bases sitting between them. Germline lookup yields CDR1 LNHDA and CDR2 SQIVND (reference sequence). The CDR3 runs 13 residues. The CDR3 here is CASSSRGGGGYTF. In nucleotides, the CDR3 is TGTGCCAGTAGTTCTCGCGGGGGCGGTGGCTACACCTTC.

This clone was found once. The J gene is TRBJ1-5, the V gene TRBV30; D gene uncertain. CDR1 GTSNPN and CDR2 SVGIG come from the germline V gene (reference sequence). V was pared by 2 bases and J by 4 bases, with 9 bases between. The CDR3 is made up of 13 amino acids. In DNA, the CDR3 is TGTGCCTGGAGTTTGGAGTCGAATCAGCCCCAGCATTTT. Amino acids: CAWSLESNQPQHF.

This clone was counted a few times. The chain couples TRBV19 to TRBJ1-1; D possibly corresponds to TRBD1 (5 bases). The V and J ends lost 10 bases and 5 bases respectively, with 20 bases between them. This CDR3 is built from 14 residues. CDR1 is LNHDA, CDR2 SQIVND, per germline (reference sequence). The CDR3 sequence is CATKVREATTEAFF. In nucleotides, the CDR3 is TGTGCCACTAAGGTCAGGGAGGCGACGACTGAAGCTTTCTTT.

This chain connects TRBV4-1 to TRBJ2-3; 8 bases fit TRBD2. The J segment lost 6 bases and the V segment lost 0 bases, leaving 11 bases of the junction unmatched. This CDR3 spans 17 amino acids. The V gene's germline CDR1 is MGHRA and CDR2 YSYEKL. The CDR3 spells CASSQDPTGGAGDTQYF. Written as DNA, the CDR3 is TGCGCCAGCAGCCAAGATCCTACCGGGGGGGCTGGGGATACGCAGTATTTT.